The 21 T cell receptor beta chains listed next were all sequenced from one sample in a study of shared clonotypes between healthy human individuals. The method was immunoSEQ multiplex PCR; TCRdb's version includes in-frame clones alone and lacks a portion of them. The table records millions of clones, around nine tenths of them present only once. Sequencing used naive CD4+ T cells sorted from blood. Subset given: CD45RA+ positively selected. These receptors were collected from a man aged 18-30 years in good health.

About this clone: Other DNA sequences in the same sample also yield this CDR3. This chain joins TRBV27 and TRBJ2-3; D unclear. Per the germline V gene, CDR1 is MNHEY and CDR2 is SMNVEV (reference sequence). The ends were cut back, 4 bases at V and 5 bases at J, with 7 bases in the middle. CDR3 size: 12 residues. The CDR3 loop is CASSSLRDTQYF. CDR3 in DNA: TGTGCCAGCAGTTCGCTAAGAGATACGCAGTATTTT.

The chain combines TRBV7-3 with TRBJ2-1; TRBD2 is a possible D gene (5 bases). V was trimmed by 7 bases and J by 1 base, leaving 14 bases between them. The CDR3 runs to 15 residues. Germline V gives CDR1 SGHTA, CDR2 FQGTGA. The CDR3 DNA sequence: TGTGCCAGCACCCGAAGTCCGGGATCCTACAATGAGCAGTTCTTC. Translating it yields CASTRSPGSYNEQFF.

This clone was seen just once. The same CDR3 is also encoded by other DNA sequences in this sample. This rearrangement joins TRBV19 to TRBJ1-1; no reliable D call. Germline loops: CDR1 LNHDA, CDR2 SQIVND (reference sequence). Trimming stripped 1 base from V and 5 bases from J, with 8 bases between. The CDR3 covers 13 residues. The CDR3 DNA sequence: TGTGCCAGTAGTATAGGGGTTTTGACTGAAGCTTTCTTT. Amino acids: CASSIGVLTEAFF.

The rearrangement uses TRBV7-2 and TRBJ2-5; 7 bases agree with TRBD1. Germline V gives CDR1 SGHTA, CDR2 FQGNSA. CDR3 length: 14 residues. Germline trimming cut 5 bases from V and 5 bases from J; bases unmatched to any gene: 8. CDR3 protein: CASSETGPIETQYF. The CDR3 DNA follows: TGTGCCAGCAGCGAGACAGGGCCGATTGAGACCCAGTACTTC.

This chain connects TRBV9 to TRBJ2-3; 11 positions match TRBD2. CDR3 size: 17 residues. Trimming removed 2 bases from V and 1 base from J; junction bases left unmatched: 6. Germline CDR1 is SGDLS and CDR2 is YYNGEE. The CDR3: CASSVTSGLAGTDTQYF. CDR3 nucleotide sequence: TGTGCCAGCAGCGTTACTTCGGGACTAGCGGGCACAGATACGCAGTATTTT.

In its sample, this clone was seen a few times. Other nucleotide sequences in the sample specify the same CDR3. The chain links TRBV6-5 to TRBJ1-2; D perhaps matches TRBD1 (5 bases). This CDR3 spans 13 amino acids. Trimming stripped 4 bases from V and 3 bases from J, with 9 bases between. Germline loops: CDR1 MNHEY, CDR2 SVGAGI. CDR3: CASSSGTYYGYTF. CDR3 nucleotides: TGTGCCAGCAGTTCCGGGACCTACTATGGCTACACCTTC.

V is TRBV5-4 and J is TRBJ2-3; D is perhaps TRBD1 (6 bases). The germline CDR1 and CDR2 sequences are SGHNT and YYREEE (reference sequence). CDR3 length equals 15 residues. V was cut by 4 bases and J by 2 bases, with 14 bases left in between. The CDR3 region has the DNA TGTGCCAGCAGCCCACCGGGACATTCCACAGATACGCAGTATTTT. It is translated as CASSPPGHSTDTQYF.

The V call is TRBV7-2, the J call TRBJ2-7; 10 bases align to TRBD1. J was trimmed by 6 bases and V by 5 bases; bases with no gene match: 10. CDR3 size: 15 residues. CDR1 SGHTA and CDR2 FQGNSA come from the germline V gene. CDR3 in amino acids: CASSSRDRGRVEQYF. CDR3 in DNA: TGTGCCAGCAGCAGCAGGGACAGGGGAAGGGTCGAGCAGTACTTC.

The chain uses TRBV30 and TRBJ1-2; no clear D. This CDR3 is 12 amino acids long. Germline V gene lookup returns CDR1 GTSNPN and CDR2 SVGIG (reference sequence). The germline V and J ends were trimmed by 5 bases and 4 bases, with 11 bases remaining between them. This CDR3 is CAWRGNGYGYTF. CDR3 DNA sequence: TGTGCCTGGCGGGGTAATGGCTATGGCTACACCTTC.

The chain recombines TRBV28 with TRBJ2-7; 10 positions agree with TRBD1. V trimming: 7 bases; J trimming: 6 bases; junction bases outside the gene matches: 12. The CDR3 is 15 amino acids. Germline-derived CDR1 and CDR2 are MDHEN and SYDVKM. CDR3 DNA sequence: TGTGCCAGCACCCCGTCCGGGACAGGGGCCATCGAGCAGTACTTC. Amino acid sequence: CASTPSGTGAIEQYF.

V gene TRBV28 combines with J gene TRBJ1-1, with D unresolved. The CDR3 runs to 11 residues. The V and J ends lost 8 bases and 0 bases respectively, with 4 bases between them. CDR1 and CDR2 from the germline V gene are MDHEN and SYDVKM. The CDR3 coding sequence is TGTGCCAGCGGACTGAACACTGAAGCTTTCTTT. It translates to CASGLNTEAFF.

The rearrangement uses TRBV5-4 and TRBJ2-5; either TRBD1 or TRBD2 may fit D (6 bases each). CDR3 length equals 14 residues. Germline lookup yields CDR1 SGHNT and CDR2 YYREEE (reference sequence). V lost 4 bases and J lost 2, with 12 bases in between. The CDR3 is CASSKGGLQETQYF. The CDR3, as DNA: TGTGCCAGCAGCAAAGGGGGGCTTCAAGAGACCCAGTACTTC. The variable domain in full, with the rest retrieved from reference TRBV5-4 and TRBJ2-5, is ETGVTQSPTHLIKTRGQQVTLRCSSQSGHNTVSWYQQALGQGPQFIFQYYREEENGRGNFPPRFSGLQFPNYSSELNVNALELDDSALYLCASSKGGLQETQYFGPGTRLLVL.

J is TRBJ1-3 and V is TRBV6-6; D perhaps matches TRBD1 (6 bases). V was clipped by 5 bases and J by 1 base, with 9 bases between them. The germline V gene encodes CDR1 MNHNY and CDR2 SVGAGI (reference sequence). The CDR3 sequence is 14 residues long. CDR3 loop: CASSKQGSGNTIYF. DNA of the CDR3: TGTGCCAGCAGTAAACAGGGATCTGGAAACACCATATATTTT.

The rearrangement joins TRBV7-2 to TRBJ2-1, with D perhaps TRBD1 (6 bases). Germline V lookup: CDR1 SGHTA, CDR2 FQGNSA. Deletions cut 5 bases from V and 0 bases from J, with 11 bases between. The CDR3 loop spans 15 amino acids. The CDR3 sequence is CASSAQGSSYNEQFF. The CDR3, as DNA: TGTGCCAGCAGCGCCCAGGGGTCCTCCTACAATGAGCAGTTCTTC.

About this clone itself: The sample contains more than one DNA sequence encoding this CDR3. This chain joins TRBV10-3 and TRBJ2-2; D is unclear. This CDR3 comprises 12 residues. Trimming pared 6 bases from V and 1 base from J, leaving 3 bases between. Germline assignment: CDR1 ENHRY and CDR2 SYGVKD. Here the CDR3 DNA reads TGTGCCATCAGGGAGAACACCGGGGAGCTGTTTTTT. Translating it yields CAIRENTGELFF.

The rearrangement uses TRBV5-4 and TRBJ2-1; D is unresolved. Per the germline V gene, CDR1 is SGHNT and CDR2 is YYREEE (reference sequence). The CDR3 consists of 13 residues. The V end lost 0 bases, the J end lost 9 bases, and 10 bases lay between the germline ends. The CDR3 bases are TGTGCCAGCAGCTTGGTGCTAGTAAGTGAGCAGTTCTTC. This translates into CASSLVLVSEQFF.

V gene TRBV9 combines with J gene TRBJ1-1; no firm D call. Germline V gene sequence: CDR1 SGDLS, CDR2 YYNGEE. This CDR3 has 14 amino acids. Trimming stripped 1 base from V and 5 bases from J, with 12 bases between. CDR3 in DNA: TGTGCCAGCAGCGTATCAGCAGGTTCGACTGAAGCTTTCTTT. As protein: CASSVSAGSTEAFF. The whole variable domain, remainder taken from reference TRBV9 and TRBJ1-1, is DSGVTQTPKHLITATGQRVTLRCSPRSGDLSVYWYQQSLDQGLQFLIQYYNGEERAKGNILERFSAQQFPDLHSELNLSSLELGDSALYFCASSVSAGSTEAFFGQGTRLTVV.

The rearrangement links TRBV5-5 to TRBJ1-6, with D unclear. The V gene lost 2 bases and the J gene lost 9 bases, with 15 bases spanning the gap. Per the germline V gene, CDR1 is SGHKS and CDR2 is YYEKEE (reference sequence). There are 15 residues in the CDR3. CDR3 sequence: CASSLEGWGSSPLHF. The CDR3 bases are TGTGCCAGCAGCTTAGAAGGCTGGGGTTCTTCACCCCTCCACTTT. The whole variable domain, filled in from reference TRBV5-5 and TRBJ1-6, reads DAGVTQSPTHLIKTRGQQVTLRCSPISGHKSVSWYQQVLGQGPQFIFQYYEKEERGRGNFPDRFSARQFPNYSSELNVNALLLGDSALYLCASSLEGWGSSPLHFGNGTRLTVT.

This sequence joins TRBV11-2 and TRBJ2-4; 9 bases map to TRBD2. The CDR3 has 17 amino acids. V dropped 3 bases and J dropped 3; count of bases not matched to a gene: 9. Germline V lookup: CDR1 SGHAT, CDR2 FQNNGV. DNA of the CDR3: TGTGCCAGCAGCTTCACGGCGGGGGGGCTGGGCAAAAACATTCAGTACTTC. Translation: CASSFTAGGLGKNIQYF.

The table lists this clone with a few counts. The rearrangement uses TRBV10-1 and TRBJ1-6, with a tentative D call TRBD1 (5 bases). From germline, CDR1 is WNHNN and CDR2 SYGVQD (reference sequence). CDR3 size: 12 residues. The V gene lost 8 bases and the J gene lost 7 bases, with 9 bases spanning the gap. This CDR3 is CASGAVNSPLHF. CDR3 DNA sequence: TGCGCCAGCGGGGCCGTCAATTCACCCCTCCACTTT.

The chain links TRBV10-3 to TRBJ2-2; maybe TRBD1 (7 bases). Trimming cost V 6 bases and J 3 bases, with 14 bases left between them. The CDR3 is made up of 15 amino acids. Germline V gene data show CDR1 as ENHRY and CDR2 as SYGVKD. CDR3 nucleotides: TGTGCCATCAGATCGGGCAGGGGGGACACCGGGGAGCTGTTTTTT. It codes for CAIRSGRGDTGELFF.